The 7 T cell receptor beta chains presented below share a single source sample, sequenced in a study of blood T cell repertoires in COVID-19. The protocol was immunoSEQ multiplex PCR, while the TCRdb copy is restricted to in-frame clones and leaves out a portion. The sample has 35,000 or so clones, approximately 90% seen once. Material for sequencing was peripheral blood. These receptors were collected from a human donor in a cohort sampled during active COVID-19.

The V call is TRBV5-1, the J call TRBJ2-7, with 10 bases identical to TRBD1. The CDR3 is 15 amino acids. Germline CDR1 and CDR2: SGHRS and YFSETQ. V lost 1 base and J lost 5; bases outside the gene matches: 6. CDR3 nucleotides: TGCGCCAGCAGCTTGACGGGACAGGGGCTTCACGAGCAGTACTTC. Translated, it gives CASSLTGQGLHEQYF.

The rearrangement joins TRBV5-6 to TRBJ1-2; possible D gene TRBD1, 6 bases. Deletions cut 4 bases from V and 5 bases from J, with 21 bases between. The CDR3 spans 16 residues. CDR1 and CDR2 (germline): SGHDT, YYEEEE. The CDR3 nucleotides are TGTGCCAGCAGCCCAGCAGCGTGGCAGGGGCGATATGGCTACACCTTC. Its protein is CASSPAAWQGRYGYTF.

This clone was picked up one time. The rearrangement joins TRBV27 to TRBJ1-5; no firm D call. V gave up 5 bases and J gave up 4 bases, with 18 bases separating them. Germline V lookup: CDR1 MNHEY, CDR2 SMNVEV (reference sequence). The CDR3 runs 16 residues. CDR3 sequence: CASSLGAATGNQPQHF. DNA for the CDR3: TGTGCCAGCAGTCTAGGAGCCGCCACGGGAAATCAGCCCCAGCATTTT.

CDR3 loop: CASSGLESSYEQYF. Written as DNA, the CDR3 is TGCGCCAGCAGCGGACTAGAGAGCTCCTACGAGCAGTACTTC. The chain is built from TRBV5-1 and TRBJ2-7; 7 bases are shared with TRBD2. V shed 4 bases and J 0 bases; nucleotides not matched to a gene: 4. This CDR3 comprises 14 residues. Germline V gives CDR1 SGHRS, CDR2 YFSETQ.

The chain uses TRBV18 and TRBJ2-1, with 8 bases that match TRBD1. The CDR3 loop spans 14 amino acids. The V gene end was trimmed by 4 bases and the J gene end by 7 bases; junction bases not matched to a gene: 6. Germline CDR1 and CDR2: KGHSH and LQKENI. Here the CDR3 reads CASSLQDRVNEQFF. The CDR3, as DNA: TGTGCCAGCTCACTACAGGACAGGGTAAATGAGCAGTTCTTC.

V gene TRBV5-5 combines with J gene TRBJ2-2; 8 nucleotides line up with TRBD2. The CDR3 runs to 17 residues. Unmatched junction bases numbered 13, after V lost 4 bases and J lost 5 bases. In germline, CDR1 is SGHKS, CDR2 YYEKEE (reference sequence). CDR3: CASSNTAGVGRTGELFF. In DNA, the CDR3 is TGTGCCAGCAGCAACACAGCGGGAGTAGGGAGAACCGGGGAGCTGTTTTTT. Full variable domain (outside the CDR3, taken from reference TRBV5-5 and TRBJ2-2): DAGVTQSPTHLIKTRGQQVTLRCSPISGHKSVSWYQQVLGQGPQFIFQYYEKEERGRGNFPDRFSARQFPNYSSELNVNALLLGDSALYLCASSNTAGVGRTGELFFGEGSRLTVL.

The chain carries TRBV6-5 and TRBJ1-4; D gene ambiguous. The CDR3 spans 16 residues. The germline V gene encodes CDR1 MNHEY and CDR2 SVGAGI. V lost 4 bases to trimming and J lost 0 bases, with 12 bases between them. The chain's CDR3 is CASSLNSVATNEKLFF. CDR3 bases: TGTGCCAGCAGTTTAAATTCAGTTGCAACTAATGAAAAACTGTTTTTT.